Listed below are T cell receptor beta chains from one sample, sequenced in a study of shared T cell receptors in the human thymus. TCRdb's copy holds only in-frame clones and misses some; the assay was immunoSEQ multiplex PCR. The sample includes more than 550,000 clones, around 87% of them seen just once. These same records also appear under a second study, on human thymus T cells.

The source material was thymocytes. The receptor source for this set is a boy younger than two with a congenital heart defect. The conserved cysteine and the conserved F or W are not part of the CDR3 here. Fields, in order: D gene, V gene, clone size, CDR3 protein. D genes are given only for firm matches. Where a row states a size, it is once, few, many or the class of an expanded clone; other rows omit it.

TRBD1	TRBV2	.	ASSEGRDRVTANEKLF
TRBD2	TRBV10-1	.	ARSGTGYYNEQF
.	TRBV4-3	few	ASSQEYLSPSSCNEKLF
TRBD1	TRBV7-2	.	ASSSGQGPYGYT
.	TRBV5-1	.	ASSSSSDTQY
.	TRBV28	.	ASSFSTAGNTIY
.	TRBV29-1	.	SVVSTPDEQY
.	TRBV30	.	AWSAPTGRQPQH
.	TRBV9	.	ASSAPGRAGNTIY
TRBD1	TRBV9	once	ASSVVGGVTGELF
.	TRBV18	.	ASSPRGRGANVLT
.	TRBV6-5	.	ASSYSNWRGNSPLH
TRBD1	TRBV4-2	.	ASSQGTGANGYT
TRBD1	TRBV4-3	.	ASSQDLFRGPGNTIY
.	TRBV27	once	ASSLKPGNQPQH
TRBD2	TRBV2	.	ASSRTSGTSDTQY
.	TRBV18	.	ASSPLPGAEVWMGGYT
TRBD2	TRBV15	.	ATSGRGPKTISSYNEQF
TRBD2	TRBV7-8	.	ASSSRTSHEQF
.	TRBV5-1	.	ASSLAPPDGMATQQY
TRBD2	TRBV6-1	.	ASKGLAGGKNIQY
.	TRBV9	.	ASSVSRGQGRFLLDNEQF
TRBD1	TRBV2	.	ASRGTGATEAF
TRBD1	TRBV6-1	.	ASSELIGTGMNTEAF
TRBD2	TRBV14	.	ASSRGGKSYEQY
TRBD2	TRBV27	once	ASRSSGRGQETQY
.	TRBV29-1	once	SVERARGDTEAF
.	TRBV7-6	.	ASSLRGNQETQY
.	TRBV2	.	ASSGGLNTEAF
TRBD1	TRBV30	.	AWSGRTGPQPQH
.	TRBV28	.	ASRPPRGATNEKLF
.	TRBV5-6	.	ASSPEGRPYSPLH
.	TRBV11-2	.	ASSSHIAGQYLTGELF
TRBD1	TRBV10-3	.	AISVQTGVYGYT
TRBD1	TRBV6-1	.	ASSALGQAYEQY
.	TRBV19	.	ASSISDRHSNYGYT
.	TRBV10-3	.	AISDLHAANYGYT
.	TRBV11-2	.	ASSLKLMNTEAF
TRBD1	TRBV2	.	ASSAPDRGYTEAF
.	TRBV7-2	.	ASSFRPGSNQPQH
TRBD1	TRBV28	.	ASRLLTDRASNQPQH
TRBD2	TRBV5-1	once	ASSLVVAGEHRNSYEQY
.	TRBV28	.	ASRPGSLPNPNTEAF
.	TRBV28	once	ATRDKRNSPLH
.	TRBV18	.	ASSRDRDTTYEQY
TRBD2	TRBV27	.	ASSPELAGGYNEQF
TRBD2	TRBV4-2	once	ASSQERGGVETQY
.	TRBV7-2	.	ASSWEDYEQY
.	TRBV19	.	ASSIRDSVYGYT
TRBD1	TRBV4-1	.	ASSQDRLIGQGIAYGYT
TRBD2	TRBV12-5	.	ASGLYPTSSGSSDNEQF
.	TRBV28	.	ASSSPAGVPSEKLF
TRBD2	TRBV6-4	.	ASSRLAGGVDEQF